A few counts support the clone carrying this T cell receptor beta chain. Original handling: Estimation of nucleated cell counts relied on the amplification of reference gene primers. Sequenced by immunoSEQ multiplex PCR; TCRdb stores in-frame clones only, minus some. V, J and clone size are those of that table, while D and trimming were read from the DNA. Of about 130,000 clones listed, about 74% are singletons. V lost 7 bases to trimming and J lost 5 bases, with 10 bases between them. Looked up from germline, CDR1 is SGDLS and CDR2 is YYNGEE. The CDR3 runs 13 residues. This specimen comes from a study of blood T cell repertoires in COVID-19. Across the whole study: Researchers got acute and convalescent COVID-19 samples from the United States, Italy and Spain. Sources were T cells, B-cell-depleted T cells, or PBMCs; the material itself was cDNA or gDNA.

The chain recombines TRBV9 with TRBJ1-6, with D uncertain. This TCR was sampled from a man in his sixties with acute or convalescent COVID-19. The sequenced material came from peripheral blood. The CDR3 region has the DNA TGTGCCAGCTCAACAGACCATAATTCACCCCTCCACTTT. It yields the protein CASSTDHNSPLHF.